Below are 11 T cell receptor beta chains sequenced from a single sample in a study of cytomegalovirus exposure and HLA in healthy donors. The PCR ran on 60 Vbeta and 13 Jbeta primers. TCRdb's copy holds only in-frame clones and misses some; the assay was immunoSEQ multiplex PCR. The sample includes roughly 120,000 clones, 80% of them seen just once. The specimen was PBMCs. These receptors were collected from a young man in good health and CMV-seronegative.

The V call is TRBV7-9, the J call TRBJ2-7; possibly TRBD1 for D (5 bases). With 1 base removed from V and 5 bases from J, the gap between germline ends came to 15 bases. Germline CDR1 SEHNR, CDR2 FQNEAQ (reference sequence). CDR3 length: 15 residues. DNA for the CDR3: TGTGCCAGCAGCTTAGTTGTAAGGGGCTACGACGAGCAGTACTTC. Residues: CASSLVVRGYDEQYF.

The V and J genes are TRBV30 and TRBJ1-2; 7 nucleotides agree with TRBD1. Germline CDR1 reads GTSNPN; CDR2 reads SVGIG (reference sequence). After removal of 2 bases from V and 4 bases from J, the junction contained 4 bases not matched to a gene. CDR3 size: 13 residues. This CDR3 is CAWSQNRGYGYTF. The DNA of the CDR3 is TGTGCCTGGAGTCAAAACAGGGGCTATGGCTACACCTTC.

In the case of this clone: Other nucleotide sequences in the sample specify the same CDR3. Written as DNA, the CDR3 is TGTGCCAGTAGCCCGAGGGCGGGGACGAACACCGGGGAGCTGTTTTTT. Translated, it gives CASSPRAGTNTGELFF. J is TRBJ2-2 and V is TRBV7-8; D is possibly TRBD2 (6 bases). V gave up 9 bases and J gave up 0 bases, with 17 bases separating them. The CDR3 sequence is 16 residues long. In germline, CDR1 is SGHVS, CDR2 FQNEAQ.

The rearrangement links TRBV15 to TRBJ1-5; D gene ambiguous. Trimming took 0 bases from V and 1 from J, leaving 7 bases between them. The CDR3 covers 15 residues. CDR1 is LNHNV, CDR2 YYDKDF, per germline (reference sequence). The CDR3 DNA reads TGTGCCACCAGCAGAGATCGTATAAGCAATCAGCCCCAGCATTTT. It encodes CATSRDRISNQPQHF.

The chain carries TRBV7-9 and TRBJ1-1; D is possibly TRBD1 (6 bases). The length of the CDR3 is 15 residues. V lost 7 bases to trimming and J lost 4 bases, with 19 bases between them. The germline CDR1 and CDR2 sequences are SEHNR and FQNEAQ (reference sequence). The CDR3 protein is CASTMGGARFTEAFF. CDR3 bases: TGTGCCAGCACCATGGGGGGGGCTAGGTTCACTGAAGCTTTCTTT.

The CDR3 nucleotides read TGTGCCAGCAGCTCGCGGGACAGGGTAAGACAGCCCCAGCATTTT. Its protein product is CASSSRDRVRQPQHF. This rearrangement joins TRBV2 to TRBJ1-5; 9 nucleotides agree with TRBD1. Germline V gene lookup returns CDR1 SNHLY and CDR2 FYNNEI. V trimming: 6 bases; J trimming: 7 bases; junction bases outside the gene matches: 10. The CDR3 covers 15 residues.

This chain links TRBV28 with TRBJ1-5; 7 positions agree with TRBD1. The CDR3 runs to 16 residues. Germline assignment: CDR1 MDHEN and CDR2 SYDVKM. Trimming at V came to 5 bases and at J to 2 bases, leaving 9 bases not matched to a gene. Here the CDR3 DNA reads TGTGCCAGCAGTACTACAGGGGTGGGCGGCAATCAGCCCCAGCATTTT. This codes for CASSTTGVGGNQPQHF.

The chain couples TRBV2 to TRBJ2-7; the match to TRBD2 covers 15 bases. This CDR3 spans 18 amino acids. Germline CDR1 is SNHLY and CDR2 is FYNNEI. The junction had 9 bases not matched to a gene; V was cut back by 4 bases and J by 2 bases. For the CDR3, the DNA is TGTGCCAGCAGTGTAAGTGGACTAGCGGGAGGGCTAGCCTACGAGCAGTACTTC. As protein: CASSVSGLAGGLAYEQYF.

The J gene is TRBJ2-7, the V gene TRBV19; maybe TRBD2 (5 bases). The germline V and J ends were trimmed by 1 base and 3 bases, with 10 bases remaining between them. Germline CDR1 reads LNHDA; CDR2 reads SQIVND (reference sequence). The CDR3 extends over 14 amino acids. CDR3 bases: TGTGCCAGTAGTATAGTGGGAGACCGCTACGAGCAGTACTTC. As protein: CASSIVGDRYEQYF.

J is TRBJ1-2 and V is TRBV7-9; 10 bases agree with TRBD1. CDR1 is SEHNR and CDR2 is FQNEAQ in the germline V gene (reference sequence). Trimming cost V 5 bases and J 7 bases; bases outside gene matches: 10. This CDR3 region has 15 residues. The CDR3 region has the DNA TGTGCCAGCAGCACCCCCGAGGGGACAGGGGCTGGCTACACCTTC. Encoded protein: CASSTPEGTGAGYTF.

The chain has TRBV9 and TRBJ1-2, with a weak D call TRBD1 (6 bases). Germline V lookup: CDR1 SGDLS, CDR2 YYNGEE. Trimming took off 4 bases at V and 0 bases at J, with 16 bases between the two ends. This CDR3 region has 16 residues. The CDR3 region has the DNA TGTGCCAGCAGCAAAGGGGGGGTATACGCTAACTATGGCTACACCTTC. The encoded protein is CASSKGGVYANYGYTF.